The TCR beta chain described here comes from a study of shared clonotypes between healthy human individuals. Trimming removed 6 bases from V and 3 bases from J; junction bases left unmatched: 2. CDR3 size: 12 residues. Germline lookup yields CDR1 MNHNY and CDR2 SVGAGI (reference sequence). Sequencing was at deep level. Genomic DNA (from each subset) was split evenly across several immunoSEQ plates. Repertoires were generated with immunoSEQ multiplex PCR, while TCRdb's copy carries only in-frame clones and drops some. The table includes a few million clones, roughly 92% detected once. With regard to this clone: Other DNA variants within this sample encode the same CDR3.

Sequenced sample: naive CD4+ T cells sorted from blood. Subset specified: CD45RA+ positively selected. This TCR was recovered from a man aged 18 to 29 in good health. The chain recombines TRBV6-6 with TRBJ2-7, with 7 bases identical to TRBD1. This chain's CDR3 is CASRTGFYEQYF. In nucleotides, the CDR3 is TGTGCCAGCAGGACAGGGTTCTACGAGCAGTACTTC.